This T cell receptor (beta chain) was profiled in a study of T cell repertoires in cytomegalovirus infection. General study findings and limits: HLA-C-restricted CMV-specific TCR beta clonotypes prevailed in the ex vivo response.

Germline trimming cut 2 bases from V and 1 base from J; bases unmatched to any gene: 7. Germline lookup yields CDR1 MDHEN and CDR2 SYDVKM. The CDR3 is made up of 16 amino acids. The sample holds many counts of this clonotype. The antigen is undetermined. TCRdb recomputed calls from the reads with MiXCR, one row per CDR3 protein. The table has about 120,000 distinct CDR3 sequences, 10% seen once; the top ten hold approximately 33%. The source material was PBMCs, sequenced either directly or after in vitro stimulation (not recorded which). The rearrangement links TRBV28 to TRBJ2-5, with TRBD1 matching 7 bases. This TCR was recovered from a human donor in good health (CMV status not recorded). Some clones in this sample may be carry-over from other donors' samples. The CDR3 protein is CASSLNFGTAQETQYF. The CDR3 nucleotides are TGTGCCAGCAGTTTAAACTTCGGGACAGCCCAAGAGACCCAGTACTTC.